One and the same sample provided the 22 T cell receptor beta chains below, sequenced in a study of OX40 agonist ivuxolimab in advanced cancers. Assay used: immunoSEQ multiplex PCR; TCRdb lists only in-frame clones, some missing. The sample includes around 50,000 clones, 80% to 90% of them seen just once. The sequenced sample was CD4+ or CD8+ T cells sorted from blood, obtained in a trial of the OX40 agonist ivuxolimab. Receptors were obtained from an adult with an advanced solid tumor such as melanoma, head and neck, liver or kidney cancer.

The J gene is TRBJ1-2, the V gene TRBV11-2; TRBD1 might be the D (5 bases). CDR3 size: 13 residues. CDR1 is SGHAT, CDR2 FQNNGV, per germline. The V and J ends lost 0 bases and 7 bases respectively, with 9 bases between them. CDR3 sequence reads: CASSLEGLAGYTF. In nucleotides, the CDR3 is TGTGCCAGCAGCTTAGAGGGGCTCGCTGGCTACACCTTC.

The chain couples TRBV7-2 to TRBJ2-5, with TRBD2 identical over 8 bases. The end of the DNA fits TRBJ2-7 better, so the J call may be wrong. This CDR3 comprises 15 residues. In germline, CDR1 is SGHTA, CDR2 FQGNSA. CDR3 sequence reads: CASSLQIAGSGEQYF. CDR3 nucleotides: TGTGCCAGCAGCTTGCAGATAGCGGGGTCAGGCGAGCAGTACTTC.

The V gene is TRBV7-2, the J gene TRBJ2-1; weak D call: TRBD1 (6 bases). Germline CDR1 SGHTA, CDR2 FQGNSA. Trimming cost V 3 bases and J 7 bases, with 13 bases left between them. The length of the CDR3 is 14 residues. The CDR3 coding sequence is TGTGCCAGCAGCTTTTGGACGGGGACAAATGAGCAGTTCTTC. It specifies CASSFWTGTNEQFF. The full variable domain, its missing parts supplied by reference TRBV7-2 and TRBJ2-1, is GAGVSQSPSNKVTEKGKDVELRCDPISGHTALYWYRQSLGQGLEFLIYFQGNSAPDKSGLPSDRFSAERTGGSVSTLTIQRTQQEDSAVYLCASSFWTGTNEQFFGPGTRLTVL.

The rearrangement uses TRBV4-3 and TRBJ1-1; D is undetermined. V shed 1 base and J shed 10 bases, with 10 bases lying between them. The CDR3 is 12 amino acids. The germline CDR1 and CDR2 sequences are LGHNA and YSLEER. The CDR3 loop reads CASSQVNGRAFF. Here the CDR3 DNA reads TGCGCCAGCAGCCAAGTTAATGGAAGAGCTTTCTTT.

The chain recombines TRBV2 with TRBJ2-5; 8 bases are shared with TRBD1. There are 14 residues in the CDR3. With V trimmed by 6 bases and J by 4 bases, 7 bases remained unmatched. Germline V CDR1 and CDR2: SNHLY, FYNNEI. CDR3 sequence: CASSGQGRVETQYF. The CDR3 DNA reads TGTGCCAGCAGCGGACAGGGAAGGGTAGAGACCCAGTACTTC. Using reference TRBV2 and TRBJ2-5 for the parts outside the CDR3, the full variable domain is EPEVTQTPSHQVTQMGQEVILRCVPISNHLYFYWYRQILGQKVEFLVSFYNNEISEKSEIFDDQFSVERPDGSNFTLKIRSTKLEDSAMYFCASSGQGRVETQYFGPGTRLLVL.

The V call is TRBV27, the J call TRBJ2-7; perhaps TRBD2 as D (7 bases). The CDR3 extends over 16 amino acids. Between the trimmed V and J ends, which lost 6 bases and 3 bases, there was a span of 21 bases. Germline V lookup: CDR1 MNHEY, CDR2 SMNVEV (reference sequence). CDR3 amino acids: CASRGYGEGVYYEQYF. The CDR3, as DNA: TGTGCCAGCAGAGGGTACGGGGAGGGGGTGTACTACGAGCAGTACTTC.

The chain links TRBV6-1 to TRBJ1-5; D uncertain. The CDR3 is 14 amino acids. The germline V gene encodes CDR1 MNHNS and CDR2 SASEGT. V dropped 5 bases and J dropped 3 bases, with 11 bases sitting between them. The CDR3 DNA follows: TGTGCCAGCAGTCTATTAGGGATCAATCAGCCCCAGCATTTT. Its protein is CASSLLGINQPQHF.

The J gene is TRBJ1-2, the V gene TRBV7-8, with D maybe TRBD1 (6 bases). This CDR3 is 14 amino acids long. V lost 1 base and J 4 bases, leaving 10 bases between the germline ends. Germline V CDR1 and CDR2: SGHVS, FQNEAQ. CDR3 bases: TGTGCCAGCAGCTTAGAATCAGGGGCCTATGGCTACACCTTC. It is translated as CASSLESGAYGYTF. Filled out from reference TRBV7-8 and TRBJ1-2, the complete variable domain reads GAGVSQSPRYKVAKRGQDVALRCDPISGHVSLFWYQQALGQGPEFLTYFQNEAQLDKSGLPSDRFFAERPEGSVSTLKIQRTQQEDSAVYLCASSLESGAYGYTFGSGTRLTVV.

This chain connects TRBV7-9 to TRBJ2-4, with 11 positions matching TRBD2. This CDR3 is built from 16 residues. Germline V lookup: CDR1 SEHNR, CDR2 FQNEAQ (reference sequence). J was trimmed by 0 bases and V by 4 bases; bases with no gene match: 2. The CDR3 loop is CASSYSGGVAKNIQYF. CDR3 in DNA: TGTGCCAGCAGCTATAGCGGGGGGGTAGCCAAAAACATTCAGTACTTC.

The chain employs TRBV6-6 and TRBJ2-2; 9 nucleotides align to TRBD2. CDR1 is MNHNY, CDR2 SVGAGI, per germline (reference sequence). V shed 2 bases, J shed 10 bases, and the junction held 5 bases outside the gene matches. CDR3 length: 14 residues. The CDR3 region has the DNA TGTGCCAGCAGTTACAGGGCGGGAGGGGAGGAGCTGTTTTTT. This sequence encodes CASSYRAGGEELFF.

V gene TRBV5-4 combines with J gene TRBJ2-7; no reliable D call. This CDR3 has 10 residues. V was cut by 4 bases and J by 3 bases, with 2 bases left in between. Germline V CDR1 and CDR2: SGHNT, YYREEE (reference sequence). CDR3 region: CASSRYEQYF. The DNA of the CDR3 is TGTGCCAGCAGCCGCTACGAGCAGTACTTC.

The chain recombines TRBV2 with TRBJ2-2; 9 bases fit TRBD2. Germline V CDR1 and CDR2: SNHLY, FYNNEI. Trimming removed 7 bases from V and 0 bases from J; junction bases left unmatched: 18. The CDR3 covers 20 residues. CDR3: CASNPRGREGPVANTGELFF. The CDR3 DNA follows: TGTGCCAGCAACCCTCGAGGGCGGGAGGGCCCCGTAGCGAACACCGGGGAGCTGTTTTTT.

This chain uses TRBV11-2 with TRBJ1-1; D is perhaps TRBD1 (5 bases). Germline values: CDR1 SGHAT, CDR2 FQNNGV. CDR3 length: 13 amino acids. V lost 1 base to trimming and J lost 5 bases, with 8 bases between them. The chain's CDR3 is CASSLGRVTEAFF. The CDR3 DNA sequence: TGTGCCAGCAGCTTAGGCAGGGTAACTGAAGCTTTCTTT.

The CDR3 region is CASSLDPGPYGYTF. CDR3 in DNA: TGTGCCAGCAGCTTAGACCCGGGGCCCTATGGCTACACCTTC. V and J are TRBV7-2 and TRBJ1-2, with a tentative D call TRBD1 (5 bases). Germline CDR1 is SGHTA and CDR2 is FQGNSA. With 1 base removed from V and 4 bases from J, the gap between germline ends came to 10 bases. This CDR3 spans 14 amino acids. Combining the CDR3 with reference TRBV7-2 and TRBJ1-2 gives the whole variable domain GAGVSQSPSNKVTEKGKDVELRCDPISGHTALYWYRQSLGQGLEFLIYFQGNSAPDKSGLPSDRFSAERTGGSVSTLTIQRTQQEDSAVYLCASSLDPGPYGYTFGSGTRLTVV.

The chain recombines TRBV5-5 with TRBJ1-6, with 11 bases identical to TRBD1. CDR1 is SGHKS and CDR2 is YYEKEE in the germline V gene (reference sequence). Losses at the gene ends were 2 bases for V and 6 bases for J; bases not matched to a gene: 4. The CDR3 sequence is 16 residues long. CDR3 nucleotides: TGTGCCAGCAGCTTCACCGGGACAGGGGGTAATTCACCCCTCCACTTT. Amino acids: CASSFTGTGGNSPLHF.

The chain uses TRBV19 and TRBJ1-2; TRBD1 matches 7 bases. Germline V gene sequence: CDR1 LNHDA, CDR2 SQIVND (reference sequence). The CDR3 length is 14 residues. V trimming: 7 bases; J trimming: 2 bases; junction bases outside the gene matches: 7. Here the CDR3 reads CASNPGTVNYGYTF. CDR3 in DNA: TGTGCCAGTAATCCCGGGACAGTAAACTATGGCTACACCTTC.

This clone came up once. The J gene is TRBJ2-1, the V gene TRBV30; D unclear. This CDR3 is 12 amino acids long. Germline CDR1 is GTSNPN and CDR2 is SVGIG (reference sequence). V was pared by 3 bases and J by 5 bases, with 8 bases between. CDR3 sequence: CAWRPNHNEQFF. The CDR3 nucleotides read TGTGCCTGGAGACCGAATCACAATGAGCAGTTCTTC.

This chain uses TRBV7-5 with TRBJ2-1; TRBD1 was called by the table and not checked on the DNA. TRBV7-5 is designated a pseudogene. The CDR3 covers 16 residues. CDR3 amino acids: CARSSTRTGTFNEQFF. Written as DNA, the CDR3 is TGTGCCAGAAGCTCTACCCGGACAGGGACGTTCAATGAGCAGTTCTTC.

This clone was recorded a few times. V is TRBV2 and J is TRBJ1-2; D unclear. Germline CDR1 SNHLY, CDR2 FYNNEI. The CDR3 consists of 14 residues. V was trimmed by 6 bases and J by 3 bases, leaving 14 bases between them. CDR3 loop: CASRGTTGDYGYTF. The CDR3 DNA follows: TGTGCCAGCAGGGGCACGACTGGGGACTATGGCTACACCTTC.

In DNA, the CDR3 is TGCGCCAGCGGGGGCCGCCAGGGGCAGTTCTTC. Translating it yields CASGGRQGQFF. This rearrangement joins TRBV10-2 to TRBJ2-1; D perhaps matches TRBD1 (6 bases). In germline, CDR1 is WSHSY, CDR2 SAAADI. Deletions cut 8 bases from V and 12 bases from J, with 14 bases between. CDR3 length equals 11 residues.

V gene TRBV25-1 combines with J gene TRBJ1-2, with TRBD1 identical over 8 bases. Losses at the gene ends were 6 bases for V and 4 bases for J; bases not matched to a gene: 1. The CDR3 has 12 amino acids. Per germline, CDR1 MGHDK and CDR2 SYGVNS. The CDR3 DNA follows: TGTGCCAGCAGCGGGACAGGCTATGGCTACACCTTC. The encoded protein is CASSGTGYGYTF.

This rearrangement joins TRBV30 to TRBJ1-5; D remains ambiguous. Germline V lookup: CDR1 GTSNPN, CDR2 SVGIG (reference sequence). V gave up 1 base and J gave up 2 bases, with 9 bases separating them. This CDR3 comprises 14 residues. The chain's CDR3 is CAWSGSKGNQPQHF. The CDR3 nucleotides are TGTGCCTGGAGTGGTTCTAAGGGCAATCAGCCCCAGCATTTT. The full variable domain, rest sourced from reference TRBV30 and TRBJ1-5, is SQTIHQWPATLVQPVGSPLSLECTVEGTSNPNLYWYRQAAGRGLQLLFYSVGIGQISSEVPQNLSASRPQDRQFILSSKKLLLSDSGFYLCAWSGSKGNQPQHFGDGTRLSIL.